The clone carrying this T cell receptor (beta chain) was seen ten or more times. The target antigen is unknown. This record belongs to a study of T cells in Graves' hyperthyroidism and ophthalmopathy. Findings of the study overall: The model anticipated ophthalmopathy a median about six months pre-onset.

Based on clinical symptoms, serum thyroxine and TRAb, thyroid ultrasound and orbital computed tomography, diagnoses were reached. Fresh peripheral blood, around 10 ml of it, supplied the PBMCs. The CDR3 is 12 amino acids. V lost 1 base and J 7 bases, leaving 4 bases between the germline ends. The germline V gene encodes CDR1 SGHVS and CDR2 FQNEAQ. Amplified TCR beta CDR3 regions derived from RNA transcripts. In the first-round RT-PCR of the TCR CDR3, the HTBI primer set was used. TCRdb reprocessed the multiplex PCR reads with MiXCR, giving one entry per CDR3 protein. This table has hundreds of thousands of distinct CDR3 sequences, around 15% appearing once.

V is TRBV7-8 and J is TRBJ2-2, with D uncertain. This TCR came from a woman between 45 and 60 years old with Graves' ophthalmopathy. The sample was blood. The CDR3 loop reads CASSLGLGELFF. In DNA form, the CDR3 reads TGTGCCAGCAGCTTAGGCCTCGGGGAGCTGTTTTTT.